The rows below give T cell receptor beta chains drawn from one sample of a study of blood T cell repertoires in COVID-19. Measured with immunoSEQ multiplex PCR; TCRdb has only the in-frame clones, and not every one. Here the sample spans tens of thousands of clones, roughly 87% being singletons. What was sequenced was peripheral blood. The receptors come from a man aged 80 or over with acute or convalescent COVID-19. Both conserved end residues are part of each CDR3. The D gene is left open where the match is weak. Clone size is stated in some rows and not others, as once, few, many or a class when expanded.

D gene,J gene,clone size,V gene,CDR3 protein,CDR3 DNA
-,TRBJ1-4,-,TRBV19,CASSIAGNEKLFF,TGTGCCAGTAGTATTGCAGGGAATGAAAAACTGTTTTTT
TRBD1,TRBJ2-7,-,TRBV25-1,CASTPRSGQGYEQYF,TGTGCCAGCACTCCTAGGTCGGGACAGGGGTACGAGCAGTACTTC
-,TRBJ1-2,once,TRBV7-6,CASSLGDDSDPGYTF,TGTGCCAGCAGCTTAGGGGATGACAGCGACCCTGGCTACACCTTC
-,TRBJ2-7,once,TRBV11-2,CASSSISGAVDEQYF,TGTGCCAGCAGCTCAATATCAGGGGCGGTGGACGAGCAGTACTTC
-,TRBJ1-5,-,TRBV12-2,CASRIPGQGWSQPQHF,TGTGCAAGTCGCATCCCGGGACAGGGTTGGAGTCAGCCCCAGCATTTT
-,TRBJ2-2,-,TRBV5-1,CASSFGQMNTGELFF,TGCGCCAGCAGCTTTGGTCAGATGAACACCGGGGAGCTGTTTTTT
-,TRBJ2-1,-,TRBV19,CASSMRGTRNEQFF,TGTGCCAGTAGTATGCGTGGGACTCGCAATGAGCAGTTCTTC
-,TRBJ2-5,-,TRBV10-3,CAIRGGRNGGEETQYF,TGTGCCATCCGAGGGGGCCGCAATGGAGGGGAAGAGACCCAGTACTTC
TRBD1,TRBJ1-1,-,TRBV5-1,CASSSQGGITEAFF,TGCGCCAGCAGCTCCCAGGGGGGTATAACTGAAGCTTTCTTT
TRBD1,TRBJ1-1,-,TRBV4-1,CASSQGVDRVPEAFF,TGCGCCAGCAGCCAAGGTGTCGACAGGGTCCCTGAAGCTTTCTTT
-,TRBJ1-5,-,TRBV6-2/TRBV6-3,CASSWAENQPQHF,TGTGCCAGCAGTTGGGCAGAGAATCAGCCCCAGCATTTT
TRBD1,TRBJ1-2,-,TRBV3-1/TRBV3-2,CASSYRQGRNYGYTF,TGTGCCAGCAGCTACCGACAGGGGAGGAACTATGGCTACACCTTC
-,TRBJ1-2,-,TRBV6-5,CASSYSEQNYGYTF,TGTGCCAGCAGTTACTCGGAACAGAACTATGGCTACACCTTC
-,TRBJ2-7,-,TRBV7-8,CASSYTRVFGSEQYF,TGTGCCAGCAGCTACACCAGGGTGTTCGGATCCGAGCAGTACTTC
TRBD1,TRBJ1-2,once,TRBV7-6,CASSPGTANFGYTF,TGTGCCAGCAGCCCAGGGACAGCGAATTTTGGCTACACCTTC
-,TRBJ1-4,-,TRBV4-1,CASSQERISNEKLFF,TGCGCCAGCAGCCAAGAGCGGATTTCTAATGAAAAACTGTTTTTT
-,TRBJ1-6,-,TRBV6-6,CASSQTGWGSPLHF,TGTGCCAGCAGCCAAACAGGATGGGGTTCACCCCTCCACTTT
-,TRBJ2-7,-,TRBV5-4,CASSLAGQFGNEQYF,TGTGCCAGCAGCTTGGCCGGACAGTTTGGGAACGAGCAGTACTTC
-,TRBJ2-5,once,TRBV5-1,CASSLVAGAGETQYF,TGCGCCAGCAGCTTGGTGGCAGGGGCGGGAGAGACCCAGTACTTC
TRBD1,TRBJ2-2,-,TRBV7-3,CASSLSRDRGRSGELFF,TGTGCCAGCAGCTTGTCCCGGGACAGGGGGAGGTCCGGGGAGCTGTTTTTT
-,TRBJ1-2,-,TRBV19,CASSVGTTNYGYTF,TGTGCCAGTAGCGTAGGGACAACTAACTATGGCTACACCTTC
-,TRBJ1-1,-,TRBV6-5,CASSYSRGTEAFF,TGTGCCAGCAGTTACTCGAGGGGGACTGAAGCTTTCTTT
TRBD2,TRBJ2-5,once,TRBV9,CARGRGGLQETQYF,TGTGCCCGCGGGCGGGGGGGCCTCCAAGAGACCCAGTACTTC
TRBD1,TRBJ2-2,once,TRBV12-5,CASGTRQGGNTGELFF,TGTGCTAGTGGCACCAGACAGGGCGGTAACACCGGGGAGCTGTTTTTT
-,TRBJ2-5,-,TRBV12-3/TRBV12-4,CASSLARQETQYF,TGTGCCAGCAGTTTAGCTAGACAAGAGACCCAGTACTTC
-,TRBJ1-1,-,TRBV5-4,CASSFDRNTEAFF,TGTGCCAGCAGCTTTGACAGGAACACTGAAGCTTTCTTT
-,TRBJ1-1,once,TRBV12-3/TRBV12-4,CASDREGSTEAFF,TGTGCCAGCGACCGGGAAGGGAGCACTGAAGCTTTCTTT